The present T cell receptor beta chain was sequenced within a study of regulatory T cells in long-lasting Graves disease. Time point given: persistent/refractory GD, antithyroid drugs over 5 years with positive TRAb. PBMC RNA served as the TCR library source. The CDR3 extends over 15 amino acids. The ends lost 1 base at V and 6 bases at J; junction bases unmatched: 6. Looked up from germline, CDR1 is SGHAT and CDR2 is FQNNGV. With iRepertoire HTBI primers and Arm-PCR of CDR3 regions, TCR beta libraries were built. TCRdb reprocessed the multiplex PCR reads with MiXCR, giving one entry per CDR3 protein. Of around 500,000 distinct CDR3 sequences listed, less than 25% are singletons. This clonotype has a count of ten or more.

The V gene is TRBV11-2, the J gene TRBJ2-7; TRBD1 matches 10 bases. This sample comprised peripheral blood mononuclear cells (PBMCs), obtained when the disease was refractory, from a patient treated with antithyroid drugs. The sequence derives from a female donor with Graves disease. The CDR3: CASSLVWDRGTEQYF. DNA for the CDR3: TGTGCCAGCAGCTTAGTATGGGACAGGGGTACCGAGCAGTACTTC.